Following are 6 T cell receptor beta chains from one sample sequenced in a study of regulatory T cells in long-lasting Graves disease. Time point: newly diagnosed GD, antithyroid drugs for less than 3 months. Extracted PBMC RNA gave rise to the TCR library. CDR3 regions were amplified by Arm-PCR using iRepertoire HTBI primers to build TCR beta libraries. In TCRdb, the multiplex PCR reads were re-called with MiXCR into one record per CDR3 protein. The sample has about 540,000 distinct CDR3 sequences; approximately 13% are singletons. The sample also formed part of further work on T cells in Graves' hyperthyroidism and ophthalmopathy.

The sample here was peripheral blood mononuclear cells (PBMCs), taken at new diagnosis, from a patient treated with antithyroid drugs. These receptors were taken from a man aged 25 to 45 with Graves disease.

In this sample, this clonotype turned up many times. This sequence joins TRBV24-1 and TRBJ1-5; a possible D gene is TRBD1 (5 bases). This CDR3 has 14 amino acids. Germline V gene lookup returns CDR1 KGHDR and CDR2 SFDVKD. Trimming took off 9 bases at V and 0 bases at J, with 11 bases between the two ends. DNA for the CDR3: TGTGCCACCCAGTCGACAGATAGCAATCAGCCCCAGCATTTT. Its protein product is CATQSTDSNQPQHF.

The sample holds many counts of this clonotype. This chain connects TRBV29-1 to TRBJ2-2, with unresolved D. Germline V gene sequence: CDR1 SQVTM, CDR2 ANQGSEA. This CDR3 has 11 amino acids. Between the trimmed V and J ends, which lost 4 bases and 2 bases, there was a span of 2 bases. The CDR3 loop is CSVANTGELFF. In DNA form, the CDR3 reads TGCAGCGTTGCTAACACCGGGGAGCTGTTTTTT.

In its sample, this clonotype was seen many times. V and J are TRBV15 and TRBJ1-1, with unresolved D. Between the trimmed V and J ends, which lost 1 base and 4 bases, there was a span of 19 bases. This CDR3 region has 17 residues. Per germline, CDR1 LNHNV and CDR2 YYDKDF (reference sequence). CDR3 residues: CATSRGGGGKTGTEAFF. CDR3 bases: TGTGCCACCAGCAGAGGGGGAGGTGGCAAGACCGGCACTGAAGCTTTCTTT. Full variable domain (rest looked up from reference TRBV15 and TRBJ1-1): DAMVIQNPRYQVTQFGKPVTLSCSQTLNHNVMYWYQQKSSQAPKLLFHYYDKDFNNEADTPDNFQSRRPNTSFCFLDIRSPGLGDTAMYLCATSRGGGGKTGTEAFFGQGTRLTVV.

The J gene is TRBJ2-3, the V gene TRBV29-1; weak D call: TRBD2 (6 bases). V gave up 6 bases and J gave up 0 bases, with 16 bases separating them. Germline loops: CDR1 SQVTM, CDR2 ANQGSEA. The CDR3 is 15 residues long. CDR3 sequence: CSVTGTSTSTDTQYF. CDR3 nucleotide sequence: TGCAGCGTGACCGGGACTTCAACTAGCACAGATACGCAGTATTTT.

This clonotype was seen at least ten times. The CDR3 reads CASSEERAYNEQFF. DNA for the CDR3: TGTGCCAGCAGTGAAGAGCGGGCCTACAATGAGCAGTTCTTC. This rearrangement joins TRBV2 to TRBJ2-1, with D maybe TRBD2 (6 bases). CDR1 is SNHLY, CDR2 FYNNEI, per germline. V lost 1 base to trimming and J lost 2 bases, with 6 bases between them. The CDR3 contains 14 residues.

This clonotype was observed at least ten times. The V and J genes are TRBV9 and TRBJ1-2; 8 nucleotides align to TRBD1. The CDR3 consists of 14 residues. Looked up from germline, CDR1 is SGDLS and CDR2 is YYNGEE. J was trimmed by 4 bases and V by 2 bases; bases with no gene match: 4. The CDR3 here is CASSVQTGAYGYTF. The CDR3 DNA reads as TGTGCCAGCAGCGTCCAGACAGGGGCCTATGGCTACACCTTC.